This T cell receptor (beta chain) was profiled in a study of a mutant IDH1 vaccine in newly diagnosed glioma. Study-level results: Shifts in the top peripheral T cell clonotypes seemed unrelated to pseudoprogression.

Comment on this clone: Its antigen remains unknown.

CDR3 length: 12 amino acids. Germline CDR1 and CDR2: SGDLS and YYNGEE. The V end lost 2 bases, the J end lost 6 bases, and 5 bases lay between the germline ends. Assay: immunoSEQ multiplex PCR; the TCRdb copy retains only in-frame clones and omits some. The sample yields roughly 43,000 clones, approximately 84% seen once. The time point was: week 23, last vaccination. Every vaccine dose comprised 300 ug of mutant IDH1 20-mer peptide plus topical imiquimod. This TCR was sampled from a young woman with glioma. Some clones in this sample may be carry-over from other donors' samples. The sequencing used PBMCs, collected from a glioma patient whose treatment included an IDH1 peptide vaccine. V is TRBV9 and J is TRBJ2-2; unclear D gene. The CDR3 spells CASSVGSGELFF. The CDR3, as DNA: TGTGCCAGCAGCGTGGGCTCCGGGGAGCTGTTTTTT.